A single sample is the source of the 15 T cell receptor beta chains below, sequenced in a study of cytomegalovirus exposure and HLA in healthy donors. The primer mix had 60 Vbeta and 13 Jbeta primers. The data were produced by immunoSEQ multiplex PCR, yet TCRdb's version contains in-frame clones alone and is incomplete. Seen here are over 150,000 clones, around four fifths observed once, and the top ten hold roughly 7%. The sequencing sample was made of PBMCs. The receptors stem from a male donor in good health and CMV-seropositive.

V and J are TRBV23-1 and TRBJ2-5; D might be TRBD1 (7 bases). TRBV23-1 has ORF status, its function being uncertain. Trimming removed 10 bases from V and 5 bases from J, with 20 bases in between. This CDR3 is built from 14 residues. This chain's CDR3 is CAIPRGAGQETQYF. The CDR3 coding sequence is TGCGCCATCCCCAGGGGGGCCGGGCAGGAGACCCAGTACTTC.

This rearrangement joins TRBV2 to TRBJ2-4; 12 nucleotides line up with TRBD2. Germline values: CDR1 SNHLY, CDR2 FYNNEI. The CDR3 loop spans 15 amino acids. J was trimmed by 9 bases and V by 7 bases; bases with no gene match: 10. The CDR3 sequence is CASTSGGASRSIQYF. The CDR3 DNA reads as TGTGCCAGCACTAGCGGGGGGGCGTCGAGAAGCATTCAGTACTTC. The variable domain in full, with the rest retrieved from reference TRBV2 and TRBJ2-4, is EPEVTQTPSHQVTQMGQEVILRCVPISNHLYFYWYRQILGQKVEFLVSFYNNEISEKSEIFDDQFSVERPDGSNFTLKIRSTKLEDSAMYFCASTSGGASRSIQYFGAGTRLSVL.

The gene calls are TRBV6-5 and TRBJ1-2, with D hard to call. CDR1 and CDR2 from the germline V gene are MNHEY and SVGAGI. Between the trimmed V and J ends, which lost 6 bases and 4 bases, there was a span of 12 bases. The CDR3 is 13 residues long. The chain's CDR3 is CASRLGRGYGYTF. CDR3 DNA sequence: TGTGCCAGCAGACTCGGACGGGGCTATGGCTACACCTTC.

This sequence joins TRBV11-2 and TRBJ2-5, with TRBD2 matching 7 bases. The CDR3 extends over 15 amino acids. J was trimmed by 4 bases and V by 1 base; bases with no gene match: 6. Germline CDR1 and CDR2: SGHAT and FQNNGV. The CDR3 nucleotides read TGTGCCAGCAGCTTAGCCCCGGGAGGTTCAGAGACCCAGTACTTC. Its translation is CASSLAPGGSETQYF. Using reference TRBV11-2 and TRBJ2-5 for the parts outside the CDR3, the full variable domain is EAGVAQSPRYKIIEKRQSVAFWCNPISGHATLYWYQQILGQGPKLLIQFQNNGVVDDSQLPKDRFSAERLKGVDSTLKIQPAKLEDSAVYLCASSLAPGGSETQYFGPGTRLLVL.

The CDR3 is CASSATDVFGYTF. CDR3 DNA: TGTGCCAGCTCAGCGACAGACGTGTTTGGCTACACCTTC. The chain couples TRBV18 to TRBJ1-2; maybe TRBD1 (5 bases). This CDR3 is built from 13 residues. Looked up from germline, CDR1 is KGHSH and CDR2 is LQKENI. With 5 bases removed from V and 7 bases from J, the gap between germline ends came to 14 bases.

In regard to this clone: Other DNA sequences in this specimen translate into the identical CDR3. This rearrangement joins TRBV9 to TRBJ2-2, with 7 bases that match TRBD1. The germline gives CDR1 SGDLS, CDR2 YYNGEE. The CDR3 contains 15 residues. Germline trimming cut 2 bases from V and 1 base from J; bases unmatched to any gene: 2. CDR3 DNA sequence: TGTGCCAGCAGCGTGGGGACAGTGAACACCGGGGAGCTGTTTTTT. Residues: CASSVGTVNTGELFF. The variable domain in full, with the rest retrieved from reference TRBV9 and TRBJ2-2, is DSGVTQTPKHLITATGQRVTLRCSPRSGDLSVYWYQQSLDQGLQFLIQYYNGEERAKGNILERFSAQQFPDLHSELNLSSLELGDSALYFCASSVGTVNTGELFFGEGSRLTVL.

The gene calls are TRBV21-1 and TRBJ2-7; no check of the table's D call, TRBD2, against the DNA was made. TRBV21-1 is noted as a pseudogene. This CDR3 has 17 amino acids. This CDR3 reads CASSKSGGSGAAYEQYF. In nucleotides, the CDR3 is TGTGCCAGCAGCAAAAGTGGGGGCAGCGGGGCGGCCTACGAGCAGTACTTC.

The genes are TRBV9 and TRBJ2-7, with 12 bases that match TRBD1. Losses at the gene ends were 0 bases for V and 7 bases for J; bases not matched to a gene: 5. This CDR3 is 15 amino acids long. Looked up from germline, CDR1 is SGDLS and CDR2 is YYNGEE. The CDR3 coding sequence is TGTGCCAGCAGCGTAGATTGGGACAGGGGGCGAGAGCAGTACTTC. This gives the protein CASSVDWDRGREQYF.

J is TRBJ1-1 and V is TRBV11-2; D is possibly TRBD1 (6 bases). There are 14 residues in the CDR3. The germline V gene has CDR1 SGHAT and CDR2 FQNNGV. V lost 1 base and J lost 5, with 11 bases in between. The CDR3 spells CASSLAARGTEAFF. The DNA of the CDR3 is TGTGCCAGCAGCTTAGCCGCCAGGGGTACTGAAGCTTTCTTT.

The chain couples TRBV18 to TRBJ1-1; D perhaps matches TRBD1 (5 bases). The CDR3 has 13 amino acids. Between the trimmed V and J ends, which lost 6 bases and 6 bases, there was a span of 14 bases. Germline V gene lookup returns CDR1 KGHSH and CDR2 LQKENI. Here the CDR3 DNA reads TGTGCCAGCTCTCCCGCGACAGACTCTGAAGCTTTCTTT. It encodes CASSPATDSEAFF.

Worth noting for this clone: The junction differs from germline at one of its ends, possibly a read error. The genes are TRBV7-7 and TRBJ2-7, with 8 bases identical to TRBD1. The CDR3 length is 14 residues. CDR1 is SSHAT, CDR2 FNYEAQ, per germline (reference sequence). In DNA form, the CDR3 reads TGTGCTAGCAGCTTAAGGACAGGGCCGTACGAGCAGTACTTC. Protein product: CASSLRTGPYEQYF.

The V and J genes are TRBV2 and TRBJ2-5; a weak D match, TRBD1 (5 bases). Trimming took 4 bases from V and 5 from J, leaving 11 bases between them. CDR1 and CDR2 (germline): SNHLY, FYNNEI. The CDR3 is 13 residues long. The CDR3 reads CASSVRGRETQYF. The CDR3 DNA follows: TGTGCCAGCAGTGTTAGGGGCCGGGAGACCCAGTACTTC.

This clone appeared once. The chain combines TRBV11-3 with TRBJ2-2, with 9 nucleotides matching TRBD2. V dropped 3 bases and J dropped 5; count of bases not matched to a gene: 10. The CDR3 length is 17 residues. Germline CDR1 and CDR2: SGHNT and YENEEA. In nucleotides, the CDR3 is TGTGCCAGCAGCTTCTACTCCGCGGGGGGGCAGACCGGGGAGCTGTTTTTT. Translated: CASSFYSAGGQTGELFF.

The table lists this clone with a few counts. V and J are TRBV9 and TRBJ2-3; 11 bases line up with TRBD1. With V trimmed by 0 bases and J by 4 bases, 4 bases remained unmatched. Germline-derived CDR1 and CDR2 are SGDLS and YYNGEE. The CDR3 loop spans 16 amino acids. The DNA of the CDR3 is TGTGCCAGCAGCGTAGAGGACAGGGGGCTCGCAGATACGCAGTATTTT. Its translation: CASSVEDRGLADTQYF.

The chain uses TRBV4-3 and TRBJ2-1; 8 bases are a match to TRBD2. Looked up from germline, CDR1 is LGHNA and CDR2 is YSLEER. With V trimmed by 0 bases and J by 3 bases, 1 base remained unmatched. This CDR3 has 15 amino acids. DNA for the CDR3: TGCGCCAGCAGCCAAGACAGCGGGGGCTACAATGAGCAGTTCTTC. Its translation: CASSQDSGGYNEQFF.